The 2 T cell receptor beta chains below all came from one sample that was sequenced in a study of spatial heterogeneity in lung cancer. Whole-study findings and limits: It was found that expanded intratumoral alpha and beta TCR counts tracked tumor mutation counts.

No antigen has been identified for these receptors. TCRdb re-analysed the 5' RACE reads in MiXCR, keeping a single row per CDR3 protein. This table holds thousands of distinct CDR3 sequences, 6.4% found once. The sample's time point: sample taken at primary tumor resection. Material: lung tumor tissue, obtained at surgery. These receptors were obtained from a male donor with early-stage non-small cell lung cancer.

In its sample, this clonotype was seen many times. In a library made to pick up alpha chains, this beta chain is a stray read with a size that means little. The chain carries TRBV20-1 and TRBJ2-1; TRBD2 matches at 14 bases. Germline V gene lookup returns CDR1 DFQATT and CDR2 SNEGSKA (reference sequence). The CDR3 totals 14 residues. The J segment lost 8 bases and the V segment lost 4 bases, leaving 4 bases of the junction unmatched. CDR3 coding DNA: TGCAGTGCTACGACTAGCGGGGGGGCCCATGAGCAGTTCTTC. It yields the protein CSATTSGGAHEQFF.

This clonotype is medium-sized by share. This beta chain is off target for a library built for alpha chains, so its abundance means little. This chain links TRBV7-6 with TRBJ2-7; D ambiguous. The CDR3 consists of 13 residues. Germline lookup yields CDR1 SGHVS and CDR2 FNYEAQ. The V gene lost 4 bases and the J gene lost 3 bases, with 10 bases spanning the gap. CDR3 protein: CASSSGPNYEQYF. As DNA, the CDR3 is TGTGCCAGCAGCTCCGGGCCGAACTACGAGCAGTACTTC.